This TCR beta chain was identified in a study of blood T cell repertoires in COVID-19. Study background: In each case, the material was cDNA or gDNA derived from T cells, B-cell-depleted T cells, or PBMCs.

The V end was cut by 7 bases, the J end by 0 bases, with 12 bases between. This CDR3 is 15 amino acids long. The germline gives CDR1 MNHEY, CDR2 SVGAGI. Per the authors' pipeline: Nucleated cell counts were estimated from reference gene primer amplification. Some clones are missing from TCRdb's copy, which holds only in-frame ones; the method was immunoSEQ multiplex PCR. V, J and clone size reflect that table, while D and trimming were determined from the DNA. This sample has 150,000 to 200,000 clones, with 85% to 95% found just once. In Seattle, patients joined the study during active infection and were tracked longitudinally.

The sequence came from a woman aged 55-70 years with COVID-19, enrolled during active disease. The V gene is TRBV6-5, the J gene TRBJ2-2, with D perhaps matching TRBD1 (5 bases). The sequenced sample was peripheral blood. The CDR3 loop is CASKWGKTNTGELFF. The CDR3 DNA reads as TGTGCCAGCAAGTGGGGCAAAACGAACACCGGGGAGCTGTTTTTT.